Detailed here is one T cell receptor beta chain. The antigen is not known. This entry comes from a study of graft-versus-host responses after intestinal transplantation. The V gene's germline CDR1 is SEHNR and CDR2 FQNEAQ (reference sequence). This CDR3 region has 15 residues. V trimming: 4 bases; J trimming: 4 bases; junction bases outside the gene matches: 6. Profiled with immunoSEQ multiplex PCR; TCRdb holds only in-frame clones, not every one. The repertoire holds over 90,000 clones, with 91% as singletons. The source is a human donor who was the organ donor for an intestinal transplant. The sequencing here drew on unstimulated CD4+ T cells sorted from spleen or lymph node cells, taken before transplant. This chain joins TRBV7-9 and TRBJ2-3; 9 nucleotides align to TRBD1. The CDR3 reads CASSSGTGSSDTQYF. The CDR3 DNA is TGTGCCAGCAGCTCGGGGACAGGGTCTTCAGATACGCAGTATTTT. The variable domain in full, completed from reference TRBV7-9 and TRBJ2-3, reads DTGVSQNPRHKITKRGQNVTFRCDPISEHNRLYWYRQTLGQGPEFLTYFQNEAQLEKSRLLSDRFSAERPKGSFSTLEIQRTEQGDSAMYLCASSSGTGSSDTQYFGPGTRLTVL.